The T cell receptor (beta chain) described here comes from a study of blood T cell repertoires in COVID-19. The wider study: Specimens from acute and convalescent COVID-19 originated in the United States, Italy and Spain.

How the authors handled the data: Researchers report that nucleated cell counts were estimated from reference gene primer amplification. Profiled with immunoSEQ multiplex PCR; TCRdb holds only in-frame clones, not every one. The DNA was the basis for D and trimming; V, J and clone size are from that table. Of 120,000 to 150,000 clones in the sample, 84% were seen once. This CDR3 has 15 residues. V was cut by 3 bases and J by 3 bases, with 14 bases left in between. From germline, CDR1 is MNHNS and CDR2 SASEGT. The rearrangement links TRBV6-1 to TRBJ1-1; D remains ambiguous. The sample consisted of peripheral blood. The TCR sequence derives from a human donor in a cohort sampled during active COVID-19. CDR3 sequence reads: CASSDPGGVDTEAFF. The CDR3, as DNA: TGTGCCAGCAGTGACCCTGGAGGCGTCGACACTGAAGCTTTCTTT.